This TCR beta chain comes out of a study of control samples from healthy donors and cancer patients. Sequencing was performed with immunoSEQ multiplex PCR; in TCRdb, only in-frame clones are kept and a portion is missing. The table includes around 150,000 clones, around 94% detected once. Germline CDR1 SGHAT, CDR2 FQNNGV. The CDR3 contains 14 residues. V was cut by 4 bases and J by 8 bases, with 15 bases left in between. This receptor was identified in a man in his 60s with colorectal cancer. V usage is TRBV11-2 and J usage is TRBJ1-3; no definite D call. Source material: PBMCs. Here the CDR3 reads CASSSIPEIHTIYF. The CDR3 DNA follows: TGTGCCAGCAGCTCAATCCCTGAAATCCACACCATATATTTT.